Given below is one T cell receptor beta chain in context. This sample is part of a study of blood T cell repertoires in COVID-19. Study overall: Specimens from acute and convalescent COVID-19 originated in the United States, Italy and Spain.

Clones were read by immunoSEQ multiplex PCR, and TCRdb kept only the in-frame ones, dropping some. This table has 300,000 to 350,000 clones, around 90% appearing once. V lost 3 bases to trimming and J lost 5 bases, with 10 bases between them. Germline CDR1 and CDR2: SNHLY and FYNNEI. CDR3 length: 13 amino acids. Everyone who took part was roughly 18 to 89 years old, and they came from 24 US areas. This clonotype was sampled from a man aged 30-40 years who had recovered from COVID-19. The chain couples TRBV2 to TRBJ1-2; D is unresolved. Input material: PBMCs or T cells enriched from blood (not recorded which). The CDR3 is CASSEVRRYGYTF. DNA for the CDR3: TGTGCCAGCAGTGAGGTCAGAAGATATGGCTACACCTTC.